This T cell receptor beta chain is drawn from a study of T cells in Graves' hyperthyroidism and ophthalmopathy. For the study at large: Any treatment followed the collection of peripheral blood at initial diagnosis.

RNA transcripts yielded amplified TCR beta CDR3 regions. Using the HTBI primer set, a first-round RT-PCR was run on the TCR CDR3. One entry per CDR3 protein, called by TCRdb with MiXCR from the multiplex PCR reads. The sample lists approximately 360,000 distinct CDR3 sequences, 15% to 19% seen once, with about a quarter in the top ten. The diagnoses drew upon clinical symptoms, serum thyroxine and TRAb, thyroid ultrasound and orbital computed tomography. Trimming left V 7 bases short and J 14 bases short, with 24 bases between. CDR1 and CDR2 (germline): MDHEN, SYDVKM. The CDR3 is made up of 15 amino acids.

This chain connects TRBV28 to TRBJ1-6; unclear D gene. Sequenced: blood. The receptor was isolated from a woman younger than 35 with Graves' hyperthyroidism that later progressed to Graves' ophthalmopathy. CDR3 protein: CASNPSTRRVHTLHF. The CDR3, as DNA: TGTGCCAGCAACCCCTCAACACGACGGGTTCATACCCTCCACTTT.